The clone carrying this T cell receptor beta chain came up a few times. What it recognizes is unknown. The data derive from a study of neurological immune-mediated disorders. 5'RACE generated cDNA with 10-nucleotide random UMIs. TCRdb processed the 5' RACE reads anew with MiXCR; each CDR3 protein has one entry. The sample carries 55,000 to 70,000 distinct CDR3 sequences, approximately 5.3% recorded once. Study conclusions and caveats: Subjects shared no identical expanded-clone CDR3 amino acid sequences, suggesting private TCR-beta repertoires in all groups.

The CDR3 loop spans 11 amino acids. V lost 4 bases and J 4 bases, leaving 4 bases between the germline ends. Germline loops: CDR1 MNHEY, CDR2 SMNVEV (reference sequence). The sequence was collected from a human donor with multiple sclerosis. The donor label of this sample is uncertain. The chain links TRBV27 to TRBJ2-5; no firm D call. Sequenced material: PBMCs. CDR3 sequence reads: CASSYGETQYF. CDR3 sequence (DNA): TGTGCCAGCAGTTACGGAGAGACCCAGTACTTC.